What follows are 14 T cell receptor beta chains derived from one specimen sequenced in a study of T cells in Graves' hyperthyroidism and ophthalmopathy. RNA transcripts served as the template for amplifying TCR beta CDR3 regions. A set of HTBI primers served as the primers for a first-round RT-PCR of the TCR CDR3. TCRdb reprocessed the multiplex PCR reads with MiXCR, giving one entry per CDR3 protein. The sample carries 550,000 to 700,000 distinct CDR3 sequences, about 43% recorded once. The sample consisted of peripheral blood or thyroid tissue (not recorded which). The receptors shown here come from an adult woman with Graves' disease, either hyperthyroidism or ophthalmopathy (not recorded which).

Comments on this clonotype: At one end the junction does not follow the germline gene, possibly because of a read error. The V gene is TRBV29-1, the J gene TRBJ1-1; D call uncertain. Germline values: CDR1 SQVTM, CDR2 ANQGSEA. The CDR3 is 16 residues long. CDR3 nucleotides: TGCAGCATTGAAGACGAGACCGGGGTCCGGAGGACTGAAGCTTTCTTT. It specifies CSIEDETGVRRTEAFF.

This clonotype was found many times. The rearrangement joins TRBV2 to TRBJ1-2; D is perhaps TRBD1 (5 bases). This CDR3 spans 13 amino acids. V was trimmed by 6 bases and J by 4 bases, leaving 12 bases between them. Germline CDR1 reads SNHLY; CDR2 reads FYNNEI. CDR3 bases: TGTGCCAGCAGCTCCGGGACCCTCTATGGCTACACCTTC. It yields the protein CASSSGTLYGYTF.

This clonotype occurred many times. The rearrangement joins TRBV19 to TRBJ1-5; tentative D call: TRBD1 (5 bases). CDR1 and CDR2 from the germline V gene are LNHDA and SQIVND (reference sequence). This CDR3 comprises 16 residues. V lost 3 bases and J 0 bases, leaving 12 bases between the germline ends. CDR3 residues: CASSMIQAHSNQPQHF. CDR3 nucleotides: TGTGCCAGTAGTATGATACAGGCCCATAGCAATCAGCCCCAGCATTTT.

This clonotype was counted ten times or more. It may be a read error: a sequence one base away is much more abundant. J is TRBJ2-2 and V is TRBV10-3; unclear D gene. The CDR3 extends over 13 amino acids. The V gene lost 8 bases and the J gene lost 1 base, with 8 bases spanning the gap. Germline CDR1 and CDR2: ENHRY and SYGVKD. The CDR3 loop is CAIGPGNTGELFF. As DNA, the CDR3 is TGTGCCATCGGGCCAGGGAACACCGGGGAGCTGTTTTTT.

This sequence joins TRBV30 and TRBJ2-5; D not certain. This CDR3 comprises 15 residues. From germline, CDR1 is GTSNPN and CDR2 SVGIG (reference sequence). The V and J ends lost 2 bases and 5 bases respectively, with 18 bases between them. CDR3 DNA: TGTGCCTGGAGTCCTCCCCGAGTGGTTATGGAGACCCAGTACTTC. It yields the protein CAWSPPRVVMETQYF. Together with reference TRBV30 and TRBJ2-5, the CDR3 gives the full variable domain: SQTIHQWPATLVQPVGSPLSLECTVEGTSNPNLYWYRQAAGRGLQLLFYSVGIGQISSEVPQNLSASRPQDRQFILSSKKLLLSDSGFYLCAWSPPRVVMETQYFGPGTRLLVL.

The J gene is TRBJ2-2, the V gene TRBV2; D is unresolved. Germline-derived CDR1 and CDR2 are SNHLY and FYNNEI. V was pared by 7 bases and J by 5 bases, with 5 bases between. This CDR3 is built from 11 residues. CDR3 in amino acids: CASTTTGELFF. DNA for the CDR3: TGTGCCAGCACTACTACCGGGGAGCTGTTTTTT.

Worth noting for this clonotype: One end of the junction does not line up with germline, which may come from a read error. The chain uses TRBV7-7 and TRBJ1-5; TRBD1 agrees at 8 bases. Germline CDR1 is SSHAT and CDR2 is FNYEAQ (reference sequence). The CDR3 totals 18 residues. In DNA, the CDR3 is TGTGCTAGCAGCCCGGGCGGGACAGGAGAGTATAGCAATCAGCCCCAGCATTTT. Amino acid sequence: CASSPGGTGEYSNQPQHF.

This clonotype was observed at least ten times. The chain is built from TRBV20-1 and TRBJ1-1, with D possibly TRBD1 on 6 matching bases. The CDR3 loop spans 14 amino acids. Trimming took 2 bases from V and 3 from J, leaving 13 bases between them. Germline V gives CDR1 DFQATT, CDR2 SNEGSKA (reference sequence). Here the CDR3 reads CSARQGGWDTEAFF. CDR3 coding DNA: TGCAGTGCTAGACAAGGGGGTTGGGACACTGAAGCTTTCTTT.

This clonotype was seen a handful of times. J is TRBJ2-5 and V is TRBV14; D uncertain. Germline V gives CDR1 SGHDN, CDR2 FVKESK. V lost 3 bases and J 4 bases, leaving 9 bases between the germline ends. The CDR3 sequence is 13 residues long. CDR3 sequence (DNA): TGTGCCAGCAGCCAGGGGTCGGTAGAGACCCAGTACTTC. It yields the protein CASSQGSVETQYF.

This clonotype has just a few counts. The chain combines TRBV15 with TRBJ1-1, with no clear D. V gave up 0 bases and J gave up 1 base, with 6 bases separating them. Germline-derived CDR1 and CDR2 are LNHNV and YYDKDF (reference sequence). This CDR3 is 14 amino acids long. For the CDR3, the DNA is TGTGCCACCAGCAGAGATGGGGAGAACACTGAAGCTTTCTTT. As protein: CATSRDGENTEAFF. The full variable domain, with the rest looked up from reference TRBV15 and TRBJ1-1, is DAMVIQNPRYQVTQFGKPVTLSCSQTLNHNVMYWYQQKSSQAPKLLFHYYDKDFNNEADTPDNFQSRRPNTSFCFLDIRSPGLGDTAMYLCATSRDGENTEAFFGQGTRLTVV.

This clonotype showed up just a few times. V is TRBV3-1 and J is TRBJ2-2; possible D gene TRBD2, 5 bases. Germline-derived CDR1 and CDR2 are LGHDT and YNNKEL (reference sequence). The CDR3 length is 15 residues. Trimming took 4 bases from V and 2 from J, leaving 11 bases between them. CDR3 sequence reads: CASSPRGPNTGELFF. The CDR3 coding sequence is TGTGCCAGCAGCCCGAGAGGGCCCAACACCGGGGAGCTGTTTTTT.

This sequence joins TRBV2 and TRBJ1-5; D gene uncertain. V was pared by 8 bases and J by 7 bases, with 15 bases between. The germline gives CDR1 SNHLY, CDR2 FYNNEI. This CDR3 spans 13 amino acids. CDR3: CASLAPGNQPQHF. The DNA for the CDR3 is TGTGCCAGCTTGGCCCCGGGAAACCAGCCCCAGCATTTT.

This clonotype was observed many times. The DNA is omitted, as the CDR3 cannot be located on it reliably, and the CDR3 follows TCRdb's listing. The rearrangement uses TRBV6-5 and TRBJ2-6; the tabulated D call, TRBD1, remains unverified against the DNA. The CDR3 sequence runs 15 residues, both termini included. The germline CDR1 and CDR2 sequences are MNHEY and SVGAGI. The CDR3 is CASSTSDGGSVVLTF.

The chain links TRBV7-9 to TRBJ2-7; 9 bases match TRBD1. Losses at the gene ends were 5 bases for V and 7 bases for J; bases not matched to a gene: 15. The CDR3 contains 16 residues. Germline assignment: CDR1 SEHNR and CDR2 FQNEAQ (reference sequence). The CDR3 nucleotides read TGTGCCAGCAGCCTACTCCGGGACAGGGAGTTGGGTGAGCAGTACTTC. It translates to CASSLLRDRELGEQYF.